This record looks at one T cell receptor beta chain sequence and its context. The CDR3 runs to 19 residues. The V gene end was trimmed by 5 bases and the J gene end by 3 bases; junction bases not matched to a gene: 11. Germline V CDR1 and CDR2: SGHAT, FQNNGV. TCRdb keeps only in-frame clones here, not all; method: immunoSEQ multiplex PCR. Among over 200,000 clones listed, around 86% were seen once. This sample was taken from a study of blood T cell repertoires in COVID-19. The chain employs TRBV11-2 and TRBJ2-1; 15 bases match TRBD2. This TCR was recovered from a man aged 35-49 years who had recovered from COVID-19. Input material: peripheral blood. CDR3 bases: TGTGCCAGCAGCCCAATGGGACTAGCGGGGGGCGGAAACTACAATGAGCAGTTCTTC. It is translated as CASSPMGLAGGGNYNEQFF.